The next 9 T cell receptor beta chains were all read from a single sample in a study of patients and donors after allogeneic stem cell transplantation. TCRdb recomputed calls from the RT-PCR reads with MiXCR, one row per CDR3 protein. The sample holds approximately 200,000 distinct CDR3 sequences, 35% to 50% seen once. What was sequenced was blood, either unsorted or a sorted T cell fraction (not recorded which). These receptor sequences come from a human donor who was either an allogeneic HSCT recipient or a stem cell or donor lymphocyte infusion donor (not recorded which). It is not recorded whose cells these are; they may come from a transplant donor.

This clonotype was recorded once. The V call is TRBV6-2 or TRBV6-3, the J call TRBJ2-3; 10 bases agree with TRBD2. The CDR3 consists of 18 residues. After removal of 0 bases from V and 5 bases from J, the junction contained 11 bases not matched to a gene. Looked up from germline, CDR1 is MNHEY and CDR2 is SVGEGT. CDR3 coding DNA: TGTGCCAGCAGTTACTCGAGTAACGGACTAGCGGTTGTAGATACGCAGTATTTT. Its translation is CASSYSSNGLAVVDTQYF.

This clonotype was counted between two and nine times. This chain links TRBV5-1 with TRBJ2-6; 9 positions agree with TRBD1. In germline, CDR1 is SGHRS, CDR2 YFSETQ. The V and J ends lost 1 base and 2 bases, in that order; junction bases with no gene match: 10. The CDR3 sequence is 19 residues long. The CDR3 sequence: CASSLYPGDRVPGANVLTF. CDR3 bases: TGCGCCAGCAGCTTGTACCCTGGGGACAGGGTACCTGGGGCCAACGTCCTGACTTTC.

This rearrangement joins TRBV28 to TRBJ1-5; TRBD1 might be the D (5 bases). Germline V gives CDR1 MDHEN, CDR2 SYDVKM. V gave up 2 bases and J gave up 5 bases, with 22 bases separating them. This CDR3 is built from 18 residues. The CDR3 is CASSLLSFGQGTHQPQHF. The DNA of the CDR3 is TGTGCCAGCAGTTTACTCTCCTTTGGGCAGGGAACGCATCAGCCCCAGCATTTT.

CDR3 bases: TGTGCCAGCAGAGAGGGACTAACCCCAGATACGCAGTATTTT. Translated, it gives CASREGLTPDTQYF. The chain has TRBV6-6 and TRBJ2-3; TRBD2 matches at 7 bases. This CDR3 has 14 residues. V shed 6 bases, J shed 4 bases, and the junction held 7 bases outside the gene matches. CDR1 MNHNY and CDR2 SVGAGI come from the germline V gene (reference sequence).

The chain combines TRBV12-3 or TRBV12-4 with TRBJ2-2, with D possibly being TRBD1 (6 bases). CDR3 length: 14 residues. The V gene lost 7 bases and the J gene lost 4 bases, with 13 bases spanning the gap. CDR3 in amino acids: CASNTGFGTGELFF. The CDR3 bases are TGTGCCAGCAATACAGGGTTTGGCACCGGGGAGCTGTTTTTT.

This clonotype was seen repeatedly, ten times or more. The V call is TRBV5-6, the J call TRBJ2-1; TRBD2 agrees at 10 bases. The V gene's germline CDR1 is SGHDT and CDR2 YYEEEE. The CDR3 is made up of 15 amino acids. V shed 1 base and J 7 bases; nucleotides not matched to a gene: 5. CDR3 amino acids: CASSLSGTSVNEQFF. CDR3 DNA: TGTGCCAGCAGCTTGAGTGGGACTAGCGTAAATGAGCAGTTCTTC.

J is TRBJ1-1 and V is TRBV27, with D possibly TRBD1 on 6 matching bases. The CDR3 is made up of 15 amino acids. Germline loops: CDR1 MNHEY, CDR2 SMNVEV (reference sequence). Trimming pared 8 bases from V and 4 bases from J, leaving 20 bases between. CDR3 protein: CASSSAGEVATEAFF. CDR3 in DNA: TGTGCCAGCTCATCTGCAGGGGAGGTGGCCACTGAAGCTTTCTTT.

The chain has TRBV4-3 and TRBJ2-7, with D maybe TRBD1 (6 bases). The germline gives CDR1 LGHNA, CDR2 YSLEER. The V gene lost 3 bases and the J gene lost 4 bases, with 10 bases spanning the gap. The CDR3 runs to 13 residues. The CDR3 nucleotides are TGCGCCAGCAGCCATGGCAGGGGATACGAGCAGTACTTC. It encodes CASSHGRGYEQYF.

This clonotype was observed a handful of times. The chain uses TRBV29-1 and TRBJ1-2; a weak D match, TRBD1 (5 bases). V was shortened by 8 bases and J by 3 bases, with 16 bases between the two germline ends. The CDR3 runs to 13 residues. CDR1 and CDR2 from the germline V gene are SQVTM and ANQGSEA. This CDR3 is CSTRHEGYYGYTF. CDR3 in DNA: TGCAGCACCAGGCACGAGGGGTACTATGGCTACACCTTC.